This T cell receptor beta chain was captured in a study of blood T cell repertoires in COVID-19. Original processing methods: Reference gene primer amplification gave nucleated cell count estimates. The assay was immunoSEQ multiplex PCR, and TCRdb's table has in-frame clones only and misses some. That table gives V, J and clone size, and the DNA gave D and trimming. The table records about 320,000 clones, about 83% of them present only once. From germline, CDR1 is LGHNA and CDR2 YNFKEQ. After removal of 0 bases from V and 4 bases from J, the junction contained 9 bases not matched to a gene. The CDR3 runs 17 residues.

This sequence was found in a woman aged 45 to 65 with acute or convalescent COVID-19. Material for sequencing was peripheral blood. The rearrangement joins TRBV4-2 to TRBJ2-1; 7 bases fit TRBD2. The CDR3 sequence: CASSQEALAGGYNEQFF. In nucleotides, the CDR3 is TGTGCCAGCAGCCAAGAGGCGCTAGCCGGGGGGTACAATGAGCAGTTCTTC.